One sample yielded the 32 T cell receptor beta chains listed below, sequenced in a study of blood T cell repertoires in COVID-19. Assay: immunoSEQ multiplex PCR; the TCRdb copy retains only in-frame clones and omits some. The table records some 270,000 clones, 90% of them present only once. The sample comprised peripheral blood. Receptor source: a woman aged 55-69 years with COVID-19, enrolled during active disease.

The chain carries TRBV20-1 and TRBJ1-1, with TRBD1 matching over 10 bases. V shed 3 bases, J shed 11 bases, and the junction held 21 bases outside the gene matches. CDR3 length equals 17 residues. In germline, CDR1 is DFQATT, CDR2 SNEGSKA (reference sequence). DNA of the CDR3: TGCAGTGCTAGTAGGGCGGTACCGGGACAGGGGATAAGAATGGCTTTCTTT. It is translated as CSASRAVPGQGIRMAFF.

V and J are TRBV9 and TRBJ1-6; 10 positions agree with TRBD1. V was clipped by 0 bases and J by 7 bases; unmatched bases: 4. Germline assignment: CDR1 SGDLS and CDR2 YYNGEE. There are 16 residues in the CDR3. The CDR3 DNA reads TGTGCCAGCAGCGTAGCGGGACAGGGGAGAAATTCACCCCTCCACTTT. The encoded protein is CASSVAGQGRNSPLHF.

The chain carries TRBV30 and TRBJ1-4; 11 bases agree with TRBD1. V was pared by 2 bases and J by 7 bases, with 6 bases of the junction left unmatched. Looked up from germline, CDR1 is GTSNPN and CDR2 is SVGIG (reference sequence). This CDR3 contains 15 residues. The chain's CDR3 is CAWSPHGTGGEKLFF. The CDR3 nucleotides are TGTGCCTGGAGTCCCCACGGGACAGGGGGTGAAAAACTGTTTTTT.

This chain links TRBV5-6 with TRBJ2-5; D is uncertain. The CDR3 consists of 15 residues. Trimming removed 0 bases at V and 2 bases at J, with 11 bases between. CDR1 and CDR2 (germline): SGHDT, YYEEEE. CDR3: CASSLAVFRQETQYF. As DNA, the CDR3 is TGTGCCAGCAGCTTGGCCGTTTTCAGGCAAGAGACCCAGTACTTC. Together with reference TRBV5-6 and TRBJ2-5, the CDR3 gives the full variable domain: DAGVTQSPTHLIKTRGQQVTLRCSPKSGHDTVSWYQQALGQGPQFIFQYYEEEERQRGNFPDRFSGHQFPNYSSELNVNALLLGDSALYLCASSLAVFRQETQYFGPGTRLLVL.

The chain links TRBV5-1 to TRBJ2-7, with TRBD1 identical over 9 bases. Germline lookup yields CDR1 SGHRS and CDR2 YFSETQ. This CDR3 has 16 residues. The J segment lost 3 bases and the V segment lost 4 bases, leaving 11 bases of the junction unmatched. The CDR3 DNA reads TGCGCCAGCAGCACCACCTACGGGACAGGGTACTACGAGCAGTACTTC. Residues: CASSTTYGTGYYEQYF. Using reference TRBV5-1 and TRBJ2-7 for the parts outside the CDR3, the full variable domain is KAGVTQTPRYLIKTRGQQVTLSCSPISGHRSVSWYQQTPGQGLQFLFEYFSETQRNKGNFPGRFSGRQFSNSRSEMNVSTLELGDSALYLCASSTTYGTGYYEQYFGPGTRLTVT.

The gene calls are TRBV13 and TRBJ1-1; maybe TRBD1 (5 bases). CDR1 and CDR2 from the germline V gene are PRHDT and FYEKMQ (reference sequence). This CDR3 has 12 residues. The ends were cut back, 5 bases at V and 4 bases at J, with 8 bases in the middle. Here the CDR3 DNA reads TGTGCCAGCAGCGGGGGGGGCACTGAAGCTTTCTTT. This codes for CASSGGGTEAFF. The whole variable domain, filled in from reference TRBV13 and TRBJ1-1, reads AAGVIQSPRHLIKEKRETATLKCYPIPRHDTVYWYQQGPGQDPQFLISFYEKMQSDKGSIPDRFSAQQFSDYHSELNMSSLELGDSALYFCASSGGGTEAFFGQGTRLTVV.

This clone came up a few times. The chain links TRBV19 to TRBJ1-2; the match to TRBD1 covers 10 bases. The trim removed 8 bases at V and 3 bases at J, leaving 9 bases unmatched. In germline, CDR1 is LNHDA, CDR2 SQIVND (reference sequence). There are 15 residues in the CDR3. CDR3 nucleotides: TGTGCCAGTGGGGAGGGACAGGGGATAGACTATGGCTACACCTTC. The encoded protein is CASGEGQGIDYGYTF.

The gene calls are TRBV13 and TRBJ1-3; TRBD1 matches 11 bases. CDR1 and CDR2 (germline): PRHDT, FYEKMQ (reference sequence). This CDR3 spans 16 amino acids. J was trimmed by 5 bases and V by 6 bases; bases with no gene match: 9. In DNA, the CDR3 is TGTGCCAGCAGTAGGACAGGGGGCGCCGATAGAAACACCATATATTTT. Residues: CASSRTGGADRNTIYF.

This chain connects TRBV19 to TRBJ1-1; D is unresolved. This CDR3 is built from 13 residues. Trimming removed 5 bases at V and 7 bases at J, with 14 bases between. Germline V lookup: CDR1 LNHDA, CDR2 SQIVND (reference sequence). The CDR3 region is CASSQPLLVEAFF. Written as DNA, the CDR3 is TGTGCCAGTAGTCAACCCCTTCTAGTTGAAGCTTTCTTT.

The CDR3 DNA follows: TGTGCCAGCAGCTATGGGACAGGGGGCTTCGACGAGCAGTACTTC. Amino acid sequence: CASSYGTGGFDEQYF. This rearrangement joins TRBV7-3 to TRBJ2-7; 12 bases are a match to TRBD1. Trimming removed 4 bases from V and 5 bases from J; junction bases left unmatched: 6. The CDR3 has 15 amino acids. Per germline, CDR1 SGHTA and CDR2 FQGTGA.

The CDR3, as DNA: TGTGCCACCAGTGATGGGACAGGGGCAGAGACCCAGTACTTC. Protein sequence: CATSDGTGAETQYF. The chain combines TRBV24-1 with TRBJ2-5, with 10 bases that match TRBD1. The CDR3 length is 14 residues. V was clipped by 3 bases and J by 4 bases; unmatched bases: 1. CDR1 and CDR2 from the germline V gene are KGHDR and SFDVKD.

V is TRBV19 and J is TRBJ2-5, with 7 bases aligning to TRBD2. Germline CDR1 reads LNHDA; CDR2 reads SQIVND (reference sequence). Germline trimming cut 2 bases from V and 6 bases from J; bases unmatched to any gene: 6. The CDR3 contains 14 residues. In nucleotides, the CDR3 is TGTGCCAGTAGTATATTGGGGGGGGTACAGACCCAGTACTTC. It translates to CASSILGGVQTQYF. The full variable domain, completed using reference TRBV19 and TRBJ2-5, is DGGITQSPKYLFRKEGQNVTLSCEQNLNHDAMYWYRQDPGQGLRLIYYSQIVNDFQKGDIAEGYSVSREKKESFPLTVTSAQKNPTAFYLCASSILGGVQTQYFGPGTRLLVL.

This sequence joins TRBV19 and TRBJ2-7; D perhaps matches TRBD1 (5 bases). V dropped 2 bases and J dropped 7 bases, with 18 bases sitting between them. The V gene's germline CDR1 is LNHDA and CDR2 SQIVND (reference sequence). This CDR3 region has 15 residues. The CDR3 DNA reads as TGTGCCAGTAGTATACTCCCCCGGCAGGGTGGAGAGCAGTACTTC. Translated, it gives CASSILPRQGGEQYF.

This clone was detected only a few times. The rearrangement uses TRBV6-5 and TRBJ2-5, with D tentatively TRBD1 (5 bases). This CDR3 is 12 amino acids long. Looked up from germline, CDR1 is MNHEY and CDR2 is SVGAGI. V was clipped by 5 bases and J by 5 bases, with 9 bases between them. The CDR3 protein is CASSQGFETQYF. CDR3 DNA: TGTGCCAGCAGTCAGGGTTTTGAGACCCAGTACTTC.

V is TRBV3-1 (or the pseudogene TRBV3-2) and J is TRBJ2-5; 7 nucleotides match TRBD1. V was pared by 0 bases and J by 3 bases, with 4 bases of the junction left unmatched. Looked up from germline, CDR1 is LGHDT and CDR2 is YNNKEL (reference sequence). This CDR3 comprises 15 residues. CDR3 loop: CASSQDVGQKETQYF. CDR3 sequence (DNA): TGTGCCAGCAGCCAAGACGTGGGACAGAAAGAGACCCAGTACTTC.

The chain combines TRBV6-6 with TRBJ2-7; 10 bases are a match to TRBD2. The CDR3 has 16 residues. CDR1 MNHNY and CDR2 SVGAGI come from the germline V gene (reference sequence). V lost 0 bases, J lost 0 bases, and 2 bases stayed unmatched. CDR3 in DNA: TGTGCCAGCAGTTACTCTCCTAGCGGGGGCTCCTACGAGCAGTACTTC. This codes for CASSYSPSGGSYEQYF.

This clone has only a few counts. The chain links TRBV30 to TRBJ1-4; D call uncertain. V gave up 7 bases and J gave up 3 bases, with 18 bases separating them. The length of the CDR3 is 15 residues. CDR1 is GTSNPN and CDR2 is SVGIG in the germline V gene (reference sequence). CDR3 residues: CASQKGLGANEKLFF. CDR3 nucleotide sequence: TGTGCCTCGCAGAAAGGGCTGGGAGCTAATGAAAAACTGTTTTTT.

The rearrangement links TRBV10-3 to TRBJ1-1, with 8 positions matching TRBD1. CDR3 length: 16 amino acids. With 2 bases clipped from V and 0 bases from J, the junction kept 5 bases outside the gene matches. The germline V gene has CDR1 ENHRY and CDR2 SYGVKD. CDR3 sequence (DNA): TGTGCCATCAGTGAGAAGACAGGGGAATTGAACACTGAAGCTTTCTTT. Translated: CAISEKTGELNTEAFF.

The chain combines TRBV5-1 with TRBJ1-2; D is undetermined. Germline V lookup: CDR1 SGHRS, CDR2 YFSETQ. V was trimmed by 0 bases and J by 3 bases, leaving 12 bases between them. The CDR3 is made up of 15 amino acids. The CDR3 protein is CASSLGGGKDYGYTF. The CDR3 nucleotides are TGCGCCAGCAGCTTGGGAGGAGGGAAGGACTATGGCTACACCTTC. Combining the CDR3 with reference TRBV5-1 and TRBJ1-2 gives the whole variable domain KAGVTQTPRYLIKTRGQQVTLSCSPISGHRSVSWYQQTPGQGLQFLFEYFSETQRNKGNFPGRFSGRQFSNSRSEMNVSTLELGDSALYLCASSLGGGKDYGYTFGSGTRLTVV.

This rearrangement joins TRBV9 to TRBJ1-1; the match to TRBD1 covers 9 bases. The CDR3 extends over 16 amino acids. Trimming cost V 2 bases and J 5 bases; bases outside gene matches: 10. The germline CDR1 and CDR2 sequences are SGDLS and YYNGEE. CDR3 nucleotide sequence: TGTGCCAGCAGCGTCGAGGGTACAGGGGGCGGAACTGAAGCTTTCTTT. Translated, it gives CASSVEGTGGGTEAFF.

The chain links TRBV7-2 to TRBJ2-7; 8 nucleotides agree with TRBD2. The germline V gene encodes CDR1 SGHTA and CDR2 FQGNSA. The CDR3 length is 16 residues. The V and J ends lost 0 bases and 5 bases, in that order; junction bases with no gene match: 9. CDR3 DNA sequence: TGTGCCAGCAGCTTAGCGGGGCGCGGGGGGCCCGACGAGCAGTACTTC. Translation: CASSLAGRGGPDEQYF.

The CDR3 nucleotides read TGTGCCAGTAGTCAAAGGACTAGCGGCACAGATACGCAGTATTTT. Its translation: CASSQRTSGTDTQYF. The chain links TRBV19 to TRBJ2-3, with TRBD2 identical over 9 bases. CDR3 size: 15 residues. The germline V gene has CDR1 LNHDA and CDR2 SQIVND (reference sequence). V lost 5 bases to trimming and J lost 1 base; unmatched junction nucleotides: 4.

This chain connects TRBV7-9 to TRBJ1-1, with D uncertain. Trimming pared 2 bases from V and 0 bases from J, leaving 13 bases between. Looked up from germline, CDR1 is SEHNR and CDR2 is FQNEAQ (reference sequence). There are 16 residues in the CDR3. This CDR3 reads CASSLPLPGMNTEAFF. The CDR3 nucleotides are TGTGCCAGCAGCTTACCCCTACCGGGGATGAACACTGAAGCTTTCTTT.

The chain links TRBV6-2 or TRBV6-3 to TRBJ1-2, with 10 bases aligning to TRBD1. This CDR3 comprises 15 residues. Trimming removed 2 bases from V and 5 bases from J; junction bases left unmatched: 5. Germline loops: CDR1 MNHEY, CDR2 SVGEGT. This CDR3 reads CASSYLDRGSYGYTF. The DNA for the CDR3 is TGTGCCAGCAGTTACCTGGACAGGGGGTCTTATGGCTACACCTTC.

The J gene is TRBJ1-2, the V gene TRBV5-8; D is unresolved. The germline V gene has CDR1 SGHTS and CDR2 YDEGEE. This CDR3 contains 16 residues. The V and J ends lost 2 bases and 3 bases respectively, with 17 bases between them. The CDR3 DNA reads as TGTGCCAGCAGCTTCACCGGCAGGCCCGGGGACTATGGCTACACCTTC. Translated: CASSFTGRPGDYGYTF. The full variable domain, with the rest looked up from reference TRBV5-8 and TRBJ1-2, is EAGVTQSPTHLIKTRGQQATLRCSPISGHTSVYWYQQALGLGLQFLLWYDEGEERNRGNFPPRFSGRQFPNYSSELNVNALELEDSALYLCASSFTGRPGDYGYTFGSGTRLTVV.

The gene calls are TRBV5-5 and TRBJ1-2; TRBD1 aligns across 7 bases. CDR3 length: 14 residues. Germline V gene data show CDR1 as SGHKS and CDR2 as YYEKEE (reference sequence). V lost 3 bases and J lost 8; bases outside the gene matches: 10. CDR3 bases: TGTGCCAGCAGCTCCTTACAGGGGTCTGGGGGCTACACCTTC. The encoded protein is CASSSLQGSGGYTF. Together with reference TRBV5-5 and TRBJ1-2, the CDR3 gives the full variable domain: DAGVTQSPTHLIKTRGQQVTLRCSPISGHKSVSWYQQVLGQGPQFIFQYYEKEERGRGNFPDRFSARQFPNYSSELNVNALLLGDSALYLCASSSLQGSGGYTFGSGTRLTVV.

The V gene is TRBV7-2, the J gene TRBJ1-2; TRBD1 agrees at 11 bases. The CDR3 totals 14 residues. Germline CDR1 is SGHTA and CDR2 is FQGNSA. Germline trimming cut 5 bases from V and 4 bases from J; bases unmatched to any gene: 3. CDR3 in amino acids: CASSPDRGPYGYTF. The CDR3 region has the DNA TGTGCCAGCAGCCCGGACAGGGGGCCCTATGGCTACACCTTC. Full variable domain (missing parts from reference TRBV7-2 and TRBJ1-2): GAGVSQSPSNKVTEKGKDVELRCDPISGHTALYWYRQSLGQGLEFLIYFQGNSAPDKSGLPSDRFSAERTGGSVSTLTIQRTQQEDSAVYLCASSPDRGPYGYTFGSGTRLTVV.

CDR3 region: CASSSVDRVGSGANVLTF. The CDR3, as DNA: TGTGCCAGCAGCTCCGTGGACAGGGTAGGATCTGGGGCCAACGTCCTGACTTTC. The gene calls are TRBV5-4 and TRBJ2-6; 8 bases fit TRBD1. The CDR3 is 18 amino acids. Germline V gene sequence: CDR1 SGHNT, CDR2 YYREEE (reference sequence). Trimming took 3 bases from V and 1 from J; bases not matched to a gene: 9.

The gene calls are TRBV4-2 and TRBJ2-2; the D gene is possibly TRBD1 (6 bases). The germline V and J ends were trimmed by 6 bases and 2 bases, with 19 bases remaining between them. Germline V lookup: CDR1 LGHNA, CDR2 YNFKEQ. This CDR3 is built from 17 residues. CDR3 protein: CASSYGQSGTNTGELFF. The CDR3 DNA follows: TGTGCCAGCAGTTACGGACAGTCCGGGACAAACACCGGGGAGCTGTTTTTT.

V is TRBV6-6 and J is TRBJ1-1; possibly TRBD1 for D (6 bases). Trimming left V 6 bases short and J 4 bases short, with 18 bases between. This CDR3 region has 15 residues. CDR1 and CDR2 from the germline V gene are MNHNY and SVGAGI (reference sequence). CDR3 DNA: TGTGCCAGCAGAGAGCCCCGAGGGGGTTTCACTGAAGCTTTCTTT. Protein product: CASREPRGGFTEAFF.

The rearrangement uses TRBV14 and TRBJ1-2, with 7 bases identical to TRBD1. The CDR3 length is 18 residues. The ends lost 4 bases at V and 7 bases at J; junction bases unmatched: 21. Germline V gene sequence: CDR1 SGHDN, CDR2 FVKESK. CDR3 region: CASSPLSGRQGTLGGYTF. The CDR3 DNA sequence: TGTGCCAGCAGCCCCCTATCCGGGAGACAGGGTACTCTGGGTGGCTACACCTTC.

Comment on this clone: The same CDR3 can be traced to other DNA sequences in this sample. The V and J genes are TRBV2 and TRBJ1-1, with no clear D. The CDR3 covers 13 residues. The ends were cut back, 4 bases at V and 1 base at J, with 7 bases in the middle. Germline-derived CDR1 and CDR2 are SNHLY and FYNNEI. The CDR3 loop is CASSAGENTEAFF. The CDR3 nucleotides are TGTGCCAGCAGTGCCGGGGAGAACACTGAAGCTTTCTTT.